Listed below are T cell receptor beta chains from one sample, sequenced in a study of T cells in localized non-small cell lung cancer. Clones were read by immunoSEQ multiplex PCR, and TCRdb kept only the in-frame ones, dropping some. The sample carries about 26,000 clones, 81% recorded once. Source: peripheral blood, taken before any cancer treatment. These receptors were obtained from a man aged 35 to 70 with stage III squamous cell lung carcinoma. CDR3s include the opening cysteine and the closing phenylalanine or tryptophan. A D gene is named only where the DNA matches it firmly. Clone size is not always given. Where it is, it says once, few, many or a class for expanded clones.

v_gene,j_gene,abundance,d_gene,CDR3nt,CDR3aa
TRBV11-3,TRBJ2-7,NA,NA,TGTGCCAGCAGCTCCTTGGGCAGGGGTGGTTTTTACGAGCAGTACTTC,CASSSLGRGGFYEQYF
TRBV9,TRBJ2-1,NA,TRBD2,TGTGCCAGCAGCGTGGTAGCGGGCTCCTACAATGAGCAGTTCTTC,CASSVVAGSYNEQFF
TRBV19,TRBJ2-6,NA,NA,TGTGCCAGTACAGACAGGAGCTCTGGGGCCAACGTCCTGACTTTC,CASTDRSSGANVLTF
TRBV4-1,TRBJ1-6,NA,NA,TGCGCCAGCAGCCAAGATACAGCGGCCGGGATAGAGTCACCCCTCCACTTT,CASSQDTAAGIESPLHF
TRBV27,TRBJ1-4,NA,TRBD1,TGTGCCAGCAGCTTCCTAAACAGGGGGCAGGCTAATGAAAAACTGTTTTTT,CASSFLNRGQANEKLFF
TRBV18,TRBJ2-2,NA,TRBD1,TGTGCCAGCTCAGGGGACAGAGCCAACACCGGGGAGCTGTTTTTT,CASSGDRANTGELFF
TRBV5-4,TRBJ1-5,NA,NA,TGTGCCAGCACCCCGTCTGGGGGGCGGAAGGGCAATCAGCCCCAGCATTTT,CASTPSGGRKGNQPQHF
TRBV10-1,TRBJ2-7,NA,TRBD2,TGCGCCAGCAGTGAGTCTCGTGGGAGGGTGGGGGAGCAGTACTTC,CASSESRGRVGEQYF
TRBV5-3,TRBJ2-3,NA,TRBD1,TGTGCCAGAAGCTGGAATTCAGGGGGCGCCGAAAATTTT,CARSWNSGGAENF
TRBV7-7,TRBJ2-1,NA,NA,TGTGCTAGCAGCCCTTCCTACGAGCCGGGGAATGAGCAGTTCTTC,CASSPSYEPGNEQFF
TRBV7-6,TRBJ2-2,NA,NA,TGTGCCAGCAGCGAGGACGTGAACACCGGGGAGCTGTTTTTT,CASSEDVNTGELFF
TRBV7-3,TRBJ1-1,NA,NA,TGTGCCAGCAGCTCAAGGAGAACAAGGACTGAAGCTTTCTTT,CASSSRRTRTEAFF
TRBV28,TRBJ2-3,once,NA,TGTGCCAGCCGCTTTACTGGCACAGATACGCAGTATTTT,CASRFTGTDTQYF
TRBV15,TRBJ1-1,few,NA,TGTGCCACCAGCAGAGGCGGTTCGAACACTGAAGCTTTCTTT,CATSRGGSNTEAFF
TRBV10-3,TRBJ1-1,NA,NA,TGTGCCATCAGTGACCCTCGCCCCGTGGGAAGCGTGGGTTCCACTGAAGCTTTCTTT,CAISDPRPVGSVGSTEAFF
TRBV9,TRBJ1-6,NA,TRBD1,TGTGCCAGCCAGGGGGGCAGGAGCTCCTATAATTCACCCCTCCACTTT,CASQGGRSSYNSPLHF